Listed here are 5 T cell receptor beta chains from one sample, sequenced in a study of shared clonotypes between healthy human individuals. The method was immunoSEQ multiplex PCR; TCRdb's version includes in-frame clones alone and lacks a portion of them. The sample shows around 1 million clones, 76% of them seen only once. The sample taken for sequencing was memory CD4+ T cells sorted from blood. Described subset: CD45RA-negative fraction. The source of these receptors is a man younger than 35 in good health.

This chain connects TRBV7-8 to TRBJ1-1, with a weak D call TRBD1 (6 bases). The length of the CDR3 is 14 residues. Germline CDR1 is SGHVS and CDR2 is FQNEAQ. Trimming shortened V by 3 bases and J by 12 bases, and 20 bases separated the two germline ends. CDR3 amino acids: CASSFDNPGQSPFF. Written as DNA, the CDR3 is TGTGCCAGCAGCTTCGATAATCCTGGACAGTCCCCTTTCTTT. Full variable domain (rest looked up from reference TRBV7-8 and TRBJ1-1): GAGVSQSPRYKVAKRGQDVALRCDPISGHVSLFWYQQALGQGPEFLTYFQNEAQLDKSGLPSDRFFAERPEGSVSTLKIQRTQQEDSAVYLCASSFDNPGQSPFFGQGTRLTVV.

The chain combines TRBV6-5 with TRBJ1-2, with a tentative D call TRBD1 (6 bases). This CDR3 has 15 amino acids. CDR1 and CDR2 (germline): MNHEY, SVGAGI. V shed 3 bases and J shed 5 bases, with 16 bases lying between them. The CDR3 region is CASSYDGQSLYGYTF. CDR3 bases: TGTGCCAGCAGTTATGACGGACAGTCCCTTTATGGCTACACCTTC.

This chain links TRBV5-1 with TRBJ2-3, with D hard to call. Germline CDR1 reads SGHRS; CDR2 reads YFSETQ. V was trimmed by 1 base and J by 6 bases, leaving 12 bases between them. The CDR3 extends over 14 amino acids. CDR3 region: CASSLSGLGDTQYF. CDR3 DNA: TGCGCCAGCAGCTTGAGTGGCCTTGGGGATACGCAGTATTTT.

V gene TRBV15 combines with J gene TRBJ2-5; D is ambiguous. The germline gives CDR1 LNHNV, CDR2 YYDKDF (reference sequence). This CDR3 spans 13 amino acids. Trimming took off 5 bases at V and 2 bases at J, with 9 bases between the two ends. The CDR3 nucleotides are TGTGCCACCAGCTTCGGCCCACAAGAGACCCAGTACTTC. Translation gives CATSFGPQETQYF.

The chain recombines TRBV30 with TRBJ1-1, with 7 bases aligning to TRBD1. Trimming took 3 bases from V and 0 from J; bases not matched to a gene: 7. Looked up from germline, CDR1 is GTSNPN and CDR2 is SVGIG (reference sequence). The CDR3 length is 15 residues. In DNA form, the CDR3 reads TGTGCCTGGAGATCCCGGACAGGAGTGAACACTGAAGCTTTCTTT. As protein: CAWRSRTGVNTEAFF.